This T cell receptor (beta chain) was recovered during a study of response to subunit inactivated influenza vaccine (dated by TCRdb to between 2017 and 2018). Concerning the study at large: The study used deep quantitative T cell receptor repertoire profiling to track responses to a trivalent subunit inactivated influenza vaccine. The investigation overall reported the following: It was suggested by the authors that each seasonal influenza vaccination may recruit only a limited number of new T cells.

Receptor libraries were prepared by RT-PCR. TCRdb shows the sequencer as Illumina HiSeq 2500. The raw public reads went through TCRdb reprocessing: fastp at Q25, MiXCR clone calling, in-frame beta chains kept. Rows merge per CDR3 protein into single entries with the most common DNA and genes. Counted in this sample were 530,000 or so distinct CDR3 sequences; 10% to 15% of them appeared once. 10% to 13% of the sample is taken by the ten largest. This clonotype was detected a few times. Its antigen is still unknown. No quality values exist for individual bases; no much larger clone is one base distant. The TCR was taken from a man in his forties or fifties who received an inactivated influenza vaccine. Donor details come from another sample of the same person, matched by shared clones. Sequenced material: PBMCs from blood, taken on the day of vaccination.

The nucleotide sequence reads as follows: TGTGCCAGCAGCTTAGCCCTAGTGGGGGGGTTGTACAATGAGCAGTTCTTC. This sequence encodes CASSLALVGGLYNEQFF. The V and J genes are TRBV7-9 and TRBJ2-1, with 7 bases aligning to TRBD2. From the germline V gene (reference sequence), CDR1 is SEHNR and CDR2 is FQNEAQ. There are 17 amino acids in the CDR3, from cysteine to phenylalanine inclusive. The entry retains the CDR3 DNA only, 51 bases that are in frame from base 1. After removal of 0 bases from V and 4 bases from J, the junction retains 9 bases not matched to a gene. This CDR3, with the reference TRBV7-9 and TRBJ2-1 proteins standing in past its ends, gives the full variable domain DTGVSQNPRHKITKRGQNVTFRCDPISEHNRLYWYRQTLGQGPEFLTYFQNEAQLEKSRLLSDRFSAERPKGSFSTLEIQRTEQGDSAMYLCASSLALVGGLYNEQFFGPGTRLTVL.